This is a list of T cell receptor beta chains from one sample in a study of cytomegalovirus exposure and HLA in healthy donors. Assay: immunoSEQ multiplex PCR; the TCRdb copy retains only in-frame clones and omits some. The sample carries about 160,000 clones, roughly 78% recorded once. Sequencing was carried out using PBMCs. The receptors derive from a man aged 35 to 55 in good health and CMV-seronegative. Each CDR3 is given with its conserved first and last residue. Each record gives: V gene, CDR3 length, J gene, clone size, D gene, CDR3 protein, CDR3 DNA. The D gene is left open where the match is weak. Expanded clones get a size class; other rows say once, few or many, or leave the size out.

TRBV28,15,TRBJ2-7,NA,TRBD1,CASSSGTVTSYEQYF,TGTGCCAGCAGTTCAGGGACAGTGACATCCTACGAGCAGTACTTC
TRBV5-1,14,TRBJ1-1,once,TRBD1,CASSSGQGFAEAFF,TGCGCCAGCAGCTCTGGACAGGGTTTCGCTGAAGCTTTCTTT
TRBV6-5,14,TRBJ1-5,few,NA,CASSYWDINQPQHF,TGTGCCAGCAGTTACTGGGACATCAATCAGCCCCAGCATTTT
TRBV5-5,15,TRBJ2-1,NA,NA,CASSFSQPLYNEQFF,TGTGCCAGCAGCTTTTCACAGCCACTGTACAATGAGCAGTTCTTC
TRBV7-6,15,TRBJ2-1,NA,TRBD2,CASSLVSGGTAEQFF,TGTGCCAGCAGCTTAGTATCGGGAGGGACGGCTGAGCAGTTCTTC
TRBV5-5,13,TRBJ1-5,NA,NA,CASSLPGNQPQHF,TGTGCCAGCAGCTTACCGGGCAATCAGCCCCAGCATTTT
TRBV5-6,12,TRBJ1-1,NA,NA,CASSDPGGQAFF,TGTGCCAGCAGCGACCCGGGCGGGCAGGCTTTCTTT
TRBV28,17,TRBJ2-2,NA,NA,CASSLRYSAGFAGELFF,TGTGCCAGCAGTTTAAGGTATTCGGCGGGATTCGCCGGGGAGCTGTTTTTT
TRBV5-4,15,TRBJ2-3,NA,NA,CASSLEPTDTDTQYF,TGTGCCAGCAGCTTGGAGCCAACCGACACAGATACGCAGTATTTT
TRBV2,16,TRBJ2-7,once,TRBD2,CATKSASGRAGYEQYF,TGTGCCACAAAATCGGCTAGCGGGAGGGCCGGCTACGAGCAGTACTTC
TRBV5-4,14,TRBJ1-1,NA,NA,CASSTGNGGTEAFF,TGTGCCAGCAGCACAGGGAACGGTGGGACTGAAGCTTTCTTT
TRBV7-2,16,TRBJ1-2,NA,NA,CASSFSGQLTNYGYTF,TGTGCCAGCAGCTTTAGTGGACAGCTTACTAACTATGGCTACACCTTC
TRBV7-2,16,TRBJ2-1,NA,NA,CASSLSGGQPPNEQFF,TGTGCCAGCAGCTTATCCGGAGGGCAGCCCCCCAATGAGCAGTTCTTC
TRBV6-5,12,TRBJ2-5,NA,TRBD2,CASRGTSGEQYF,TGTGCCAGCAGGGGGACTAGCGGGGAGCAGTACTTC
TRBV7-2,15,TRBJ2-7,NA,TRBD1,CASSLGGTASQEQYF,TGTGCCAGCAGCTTAGGGGGGACAGCCTCCCAAGAGCAGTACTTC
TRBV15,15,TRBJ2-5,once,NA,CATSRVAGSMETQYF,TGTGCCACCAGCAGAGTGGCGGGGTCCATGGAGACCCAGTACTTC
TRBV7-2,14,TRBJ2-7,NA,NA,CASSSRVGGLEQYF,TGTGCCAGCAGCTCCCGTGTCGGGGGGCTCGAGCAGTACTTC
TRBV7-9,14,TRBJ2-7,NA,TRBD1,CSSSSPGQPYEQYF,TGTTCCAGCAGCTCCCCGGGACAGCCCTACGAGCAGTACTTC
TRBV5-4,15,TRBJ2-7,NA,TRBD2,CASSLAEAGGYEQYF,TGTGCCAGCAGCTTGGCCGAAGCGGGAGGCTACGAGCAGTACTTC
TRBV29-1,14,TRBJ2-5,NA,TRBD1,CSVDEGRTGETQYF,TGCAGCGTTGATGAGGGTAGGACAGGGGAGACCCAGTACTTC
TRBV5-4,14,TRBJ1-1,NA,TRBD1,CASSSEGQGSEAFF,TGTGCCAGCAGCTCGGAAGGACAGGGAAGTGAAGCTTTCTTT
TRBV19,13,TRBJ1-2,NA,NA,CASSIDGERGYTF,TGTGCCAGTAGTATAGATGGGGAGCGGGGCTACACCTTC
TRBV7-8,15,TRBJ2-7,few,TRBD1,CASSPRTGGHYEQYF,TGTGCCAGCAGCCCCCGGACAGGGGGCCACTACGAGCAGTACTTC
TRBV18,16,TRBJ2-3,NA,TRBD1,CASSPRQGANTDTQYF,TGTGCCAGCTCACCGCGCCAGGGGGCGAACACAGATACGCAGTATTTT
TRBV27,13,TRBJ2-4,NA,NA,CAITAEGRNIQYF,TGTGCCATCACCGCCGAGGGGAGGAACATTCAGTACTTC
TRBV10-3,15,TRBJ2-3,NA,NA,CAISVGSGPADTQYF,TGTGCCATCAGTGTTGGATCGGGTCCCGCAGATACGCAGTATTTT
TRBV6-1,19,TRBJ2-6,NA,NA,CASSADSGKVSSGANVLTF,TGTGCCAGCAGTGCGGACTCCGGGAAGGTGAGCTCTGGGGCCAACGTCCTGACTTTC
TRBV10-3,16,TRBJ2-7,NA,TRBD2,CAISLTLLAGRHEQYF,TGTGCCATCAGTCTTACCTTACTAGCGGGACGCCACGAGCAGTACTTC
TRBV28,16,TRBJ1-1,NA,NA,CASSLSHPGLNTEAFF,TGTGCCAGCAGTTTATCTCACCCGGGTTTAAACACTGAAGCTTTCTTT
TRBV9,17,TRBJ2-7,NA,TRBD2,CASSEGASGRVRYEQYF,TGTGCCAGCAGCGAGGGGGCTAGCGGGAGGGTGCGGTACGAGCAGTACTTC
TRBV4-1,18,TRBJ2-7,NA,TRBD1,CASSQEGGPGQGAYEQYF,TGCGCCAGCAGCCAAGAGGGGGGGCCGGGACAGGGGGCCTACGAGCAGTACTTC
TRBV25-1,13,TRBJ2-7,NA,TRBD1,CASRGQGTYEQYF,TGTGCCAGCCGAGGACAGGGAACCTACGAGCAGTACTTC
TRBV9,14,TRBJ2-7,NA,TRBD2,CASSVAGGMYEQYF,TGTGCCAGCAGCGTAGCGGGAGGGATGTACGAGCAGTACTTC
TRBV28,13,TRBJ2-5,NA,NA,CASSFQYQETQYF,TGTGCCAGCAGTTTCCAGTACCAAGAGACCCAGTACTTC
TRBV7-8,15,TRBJ2-3,NA,NA,CASSSLATSTDTQYF,TGTGCCAGCAGCTCCCTAGCGACTAGCACAGATACGCAGTATTTT
TRBV6-1,15,TRBJ1-2,NA,NA,CASSVQNSLNYGYTF,TGTGCCAGCAGTGTTCAGAACAGCCTTAACTATGGCTACACCTTC